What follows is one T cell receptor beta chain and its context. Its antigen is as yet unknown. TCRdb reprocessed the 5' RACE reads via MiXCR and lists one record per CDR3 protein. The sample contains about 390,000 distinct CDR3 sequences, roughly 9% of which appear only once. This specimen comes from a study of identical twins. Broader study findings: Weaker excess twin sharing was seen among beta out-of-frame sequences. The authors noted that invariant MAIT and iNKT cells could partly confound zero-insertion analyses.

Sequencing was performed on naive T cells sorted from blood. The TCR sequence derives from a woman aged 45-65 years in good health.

Here the CDR3 DNA reads TGTGCCAGCAGCCTGGAAGGACTTCCCCAAGAGACCCAGTACTTC. Translating gives CASSLEGLPQETQYF. The chain carries TRBV5-5 and TRBJ2-5, with a weak D call TRBD2 (5 bases). V lost 4 bases, J lost 1 base, and 14 bases lay in between. Germline lookup yields CDR1 SGHKS and CDR2 YYEKEE (reference sequence). The CDR3 contains 15 residues.